A selection of T cell receptor beta chains follows, all from one sample in a study of T cells in Graves' hyperthyroidism and ophthalmopathy. In TCRdb, the multiplex PCR reads were re-called with MiXCR into one record per CDR3 protein. The sample shows some 700,000 distinct CDR3 sequences, approximately 15% of them seen only once. The sequencing input was blood. These TCRs come from a man aged 50-59 years with Graves' hyperthyroidism. The CDR3 runs from the conserved cysteine through the conserved F or W. A D gene is named only where the DNA matches it firmly. A row's size may be missing; if present it is once, few, many or a size class.

TRBV28	TRBJ2-1	16	many	NA	TGTGCCAGCAGTTTAATAGCGCTCAACCGTGGGAATGAGCAGTTCTTC	CASSLIALNRGNEQFF
TRBV3-1	TRBJ1-5	13	NA	NA	TGTGCCAGCAGCCAGACACGGGATCAGCCCCAGCATTTT	CASSQTRDQPQHF
TRBV20-1	TRBJ2-7	11	NA	NA	TGCAGCCCCCGTGGCGGTGACGAGCAGTACTTC	CSPRGGDEQYF
TRBV6-2/TRBV6-3	TRBJ1-1	17	many	TRBD1	TGTGCCAGCAGTTACGTCGGGTTGACAGGGTTGAACACTGAAGCTTTCTTT	CASSYVGLTGLNTEAFF
TRBV5-1	TRBJ2-1	19	few	TRBD2	TGCGCCAGCAGCTCGACCCCGGGACTAGCGGGAGGGGACTACAATGAGCAGTTCTTC	CASSSTPGLAGGDYNEQFF
TRBV6-2/TRBV6-3	TRBJ2-1	18	few	NA	TGTGCCAGCAGGGCCATGGGGGGCGGACAAACACGATACAATGAGCAGTTCTTC	CASRAMGGGQTRYNEQFF
TRBV28	TRBJ1-5	14	NA	TRBD1	TGTGCCAGCATTAGTGGACAGGGAGGCCAGCCCCAGCATTTT	CASISGQGGQPQHF
TRBV15	TRBJ1-4	12	NA	NA	TGTGCCACCAGGGGGCTAGGGGAAAAACTGTTTTTT	CATRGLGEKLFF
TRBV5-1	TRBJ2-2	12	many	NA	TGCGCCAGCAGCTTTGACACCGGGGAGCTGTTTTTT	CASSFDTGELFF
TRBV28	TRBJ2-3	16	few	NA	TGTGCCAGCAGTGAGGCAGGACCCGTTGATGGAGATACGCAGTATTTT	CASSEAGPVDGDTQYF
TRBV5-1	TRBJ1-1	14	many	NA	TGCGCCAGCAGCTTGGGGGACATGAACACTGAAGCTTTCTTT	CASSLGDMNTEAFF
TRBV11-3	TRBJ2-1	16	many	TRBD2	TGTGCCAGCAGCCACACTAGCGGGAGTAGCCACAATGAGCAGTTCTTC	CASSHTSGSSHNEQFF
TRBV12-3/TRBV12-4	TRBJ2-1	15	many	NA	TGTGCCAGCAGTGGAAGGGGACACCGAAGTAATGAGCAGTTCTTC	CASSGRGHRSNEQFF
TRBV28	TRBJ2-3	16	many	TRBD1	TGTGCCAGCGTACTTCTAGGACAGGGGGGCACAGATACGCAGTATTTT	CASVLLGQGGTDTQYF
TRBV30	TRBJ2-2	14	many	TRBD2	TGTGTCTATACTAGCGGGAGTGTAACCGGGGAGCTGTTTTTT	CVYTSGSVTGELFF
TRBV7-2	TRBJ2-5	15	many	TRBD2	TGTGCCAGCAGCTTCGGACTAGCGCCACAAGAGACCCAGTACTTC	CASSFGLAPQETQYF
TRBV3-1	TRBJ2-7	16	many	TRBD2	TGTGCCAGCAGCCATGCTACTAGCGGGGGCTCCTACGAGCAGTACTTC	CASSHATSGGSYEQYF
TRBV19	TRBJ2-1	13	many	NA	TGTGCCAGTAGTTCAGGGTTGCGCATTGAGCAGTTCTTC	CASSSGLRIEQFF
TRBV7-9	TRBJ2-7	11	few	NA	TGTGCCAGCAGCATAGATACCGGGCAGTACTTC	CASSIDTGQYF
TRBV7-8	TRBJ1-1	13	NA	NA	TGTGCCAGCAGCTCCACGGGGGGGGGGAAAGCTTTCTTT	CASSSTGGGKAFF
TRBV11-2	TRBJ2-1	14	many	TRBD1	TGTGCCAGCAGCTCAATACAGGGGCTCGATGAGCAGTTCTTC	CASSSIQGLDEQFF
TRBV5-1	TRBJ2-7	14	few	TRBD1	TGCGCCAGCAGCACTAGGACAGGGACCTACGAGCAGTACTTC	CASSTRTGTYEQYF
TRBV27	TRBJ1-2	11	NA	NA	TGTGCCAGCGGGGGGTACTATGGCTACACCTTC	CASGGYYGYTF
TRBV20-1	TRBJ2-1	16	few	NA	TGCAGTGCTAGAGGGAGGGCGGGAAGCTCCTACAATGAGCAGTTCTTC	CSARGRAGSSYNEQFF
TRBV2	TRBJ1-5	18	many	TRBD1	TGTGCCAGCAGTTTGAGGTCGGGACAGGGGTACCTCAATCAGCCCCAGCATTTT	CASSLRSGQGYLNQPQHF
TRBV7-3	TRBJ1-4	15	few	TRBD1	TGTGCCAGCAGTACAGGGGGCGCAGCTAATGAAAAACTGTTTTTT	CASSTGGAANEKLFF
TRBV6-1	TRBJ2-3	17	NA	TRBD1	TGTGCCAGCAGTCCCGGGACAGGGGGCAAAGGCACAGATACGCAGTATTTT	CASSPGTGGKGTDTQYF
TRBV12-3/TRBV12-4	TRBJ1-1	14	many	NA	TGTGCCAGCACCCATGAGCACAGGAACACTGAAGCTTTCTTT	CASTHEHRNTEAFF
TRBV10-2	TRBJ2-3	14	few	TRBD2	TGCGCCAGCAGTGGACTAGCGGGTATAGATACGCAGTATTTT	CASSGLAGIDTQYF
TRBV3-1	TRBJ1-5	15	NA	NA	TGTGCCAGCAGCCAATCTCCAGGGGCAGAGCAGCCCCAGCATTTT	CASSQSPGAEQPQHF
TRBV4-1	TRBJ1-2	15	few	NA	TGCGCCAGCAGCCAGCTACAGCGATCCCAGGTCAGCTACACCTTC	CASSQLQRSQVSYTF
TRBV30	TRBJ2-7	12	few	TRBD1	TGTGCCTGTGGGACAGGCACCTACGAGCAATACTTC	CACGTGTYEQYF
TRBV6-1	TRBJ2-7	13	NA	NA	TGTGCCAGTAGAGGAGGGAGTAGGTACGAGCAGTACTTC	CASRGGSRYEQYF
TRBV27	TRBJ2-1	15	NA	TRBD2	TGTGCCAGCCTTAGCGGGAGGGCCCCCTACAATGAGCAGTTCTTC	CASLSGRAPYNEQFF
TRBV28	TRBJ1-1	15	many	NA	TGTGCCAGCAGGGGCCGTACAGGCGTAAACACTGAAGCTTTCTTT	CASRGRTGVNTEAFF
TRBV2	TRBJ1-4	16	many	TRBD1	TGTGCCAGCAACGACCCGGCGACAGGGAATAATGAAAAACTGTTTTTT	CASNDPATGNNEKLFF
TRBV2	TRBJ2-1	13	many	NA	TGTGCCAGCACGGCAGGGGATAGGAGTGAGCAGTTCTTC	CASTAGDRSEQFF
TRBV29-1	TRBJ2-7	15	many	TRBD1	TGCAGCGTGATACCGGGACAGGCAGCTTCCTACGAGCAGTACTTC	CSVIPGQAASYEQYF
TRBV7-9	TRBJ2-3	18	NA	TRBD2	TGTGCCAGCAGCAGGACTAGCGGGAGGAGTTATAACACAGATACGCAGTATTTT	CASSRTSGRSYNTDTQYF
TRBV5-6	TRBJ2-7	15	few	TRBD2	TGTGCCAGCAGCTTGGAGGCCTTAGCGGGAGCCAGGCAGTACTTC	CASSLEALAGARQYF
TRBV30	TRBJ2-7	15	few	TRBD1	TGTGCCTGGAGGGGACAGGGGGCTGGCTCCTACGAGCAGTACTTC	CAWRGQGAGSYEQYF
TRBV20-1	TRBJ1-5	14	few	NA	TGCAGTGCCCCCCGTTCGGTTGGCAATCAGCCCCAGCATTTT	CSAPRSVGNQPQHF
TRBV28	TRBJ1-5	16	NA	NA	TGTGCCAGCAGTCGGAGAGGGGTGTGGGGCAATCAGCCCCAGCATTTT	CASSRRGVWGNQPQHF
TRBV7-9	TRBJ1-1	13	many	NA	TGTGCCAGCAGCTTTGCTCCACGGACTGAAGCTTTCTTT	CASSFAPRTEAFF
TRBV29-1	TRBJ2-1	16	few	TRBD2	TGCAGCGTTCTTAGGGCTAGCGGGAGTCCCTACAATGAGCAGTTCTTC	CSVLRASGSPYNEQFF
TRBV11-3	TRBJ2-1	15	many	NA	TGTGCCAGCAGCTTATACTCTGCTCTCTACAATGAGCAGTTCTTC	CASSLYSALYNEQFF
TRBV7-9	TRBJ2-2	19	many	TRBD2	TGTGCCAGCAGCTACAACCCGGGGCTAGCGGGAGGGCGGACCGGGGAGCTGTTTTTT	CASSYNPGLAGGRTGELFF
TRBV20-1	TRBJ2-2	15	NA	TRBD2	TGCAGTGCTAGAGGCCCGGGACTAGTAACCGGGGAGCTGTTTTTT	CSARGPGLVTGELFF
TRBV4-3	TRBJ2-1	15	NA	TRBD1	TGCGCCAGCAGCCAAGACAGGGGGCGGCACAATGAGCAGTTCTTC	CASSQDRGRHNEQFF
TRBV6-1	TRBJ2-1	15	few	TRBD2	TGTGCCAGCAGTGTGGGTTGGACTAGCGACAGTGAGCAGTTCTTC	CASSVGWTSDSEQFF
TRBV9	TRBJ2-7	16	NA	NA	TGTGCCAGCAGCAATCCATCGGACAGTATTCCCTACGAGCAGTACTTC	CASSNPSDSIPYEQYF
TRBV24-1	TRBJ2-2	17	NA	TRBD1	TGTGCCACCAGTGCCGGGACAGGGCGTCAGAACACCGGGGAGCTGTTTTTT	CATSAGTGRQNTGELFF
TRBV5-1	TRBJ2-5	15	NA	NA	TGCGCCAGCAGCTTGTTCGGACAAGTCCAAGAGACCCAGTACTTC	CASSLFGQVQETQYF
TRBV5-8	TRBJ2-3	14	many	NA	TGTGCCAGCAGCTCCCAAGTAGTTCCAGATACGCAGTATTTT	CASSSQVVPDTQYF
TRBV19	TRBJ1-2	11	NA	NA	TGTGCCAGTCGAGTTGGGGGAGGCTACACCTTC	CASRVGGGYTF